The 15 T cell receptor beta chains given below trace back to one sample, sequenced in a study of Ad26.COV2.S vaccination and SARS-CoV-2 variants. Treatment denoted: about 20 received Ad26.COV2.S at low or high dose, single or two shots; roughly 5 received placebo; per-sample allocation not given. The samples were gathered on day 63 after the first injection of vaccine or placebo. Using immunoSEQ multiplex PCR, the repertoire was profiled, and TCRdb retains in-frame clones only, with some absent. The sample consists of roughly 300,000 clones, roughly 90% of them appearing once. Sequences were derived from peripheral blood, sampled in a trial of Ad26.COV2.S vaccine versus placebo. These receptors originate from a person aged 18 to 59 who received the Ad26.COV2.S COVID-19 vaccine or a placebo.

The CDR3: CASDPGQGMNTEAFF. Written as DNA, the CDR3 is TGTGCCAGCGACCCGGGACAGGGAATGAACACTGAAGCTTTCTTT. This chain uses TRBV5-4 with TRBJ1-1, with 9 bases fitting TRBD1. This CDR3 comprises 15 residues. Trimming removed 7 bases from V and 0 bases from J; junction bases left unmatched: 7. Germline CDR1 SGHNT, CDR2 YYREEE (reference sequence).

This clone was recorded only once. The chain carries TRBV7-3 and TRBJ2-7, with 10 bases identical to TRBD2. Germline V lookup: CDR1 SGHTA, CDR2 FQGTGA. The CDR3 is 14 amino acids. Trimming took 5 bases from V and 4 from J; bases not matched to a gene: 5. Here the CDR3 DNA reads TGTGCCAGCAGCACAGCGGGAGGGTCGTACGAGCAGTACTTC. Amino acids: CASSTAGGSYEQYF.

The rearrangement uses TRBV19 and TRBJ1-1; D not resolved. The CDR3 consists of 12 residues. From germline, CDR1 is LNHDA and CDR2 SQIVND (reference sequence). V was pared by 3 bases and J by 8 bases, with 10 bases between. CDR3 amino acids: CASSIRGGEAFF. The CDR3 region has the DNA TGTGCCAGTAGTATTCGGGGTGGAGAAGCTTTCTTT. The full variable domain, completed using reference TRBV19 and TRBJ1-1, is DGGITQSPKYLFRKEGQNVTLSCEQNLNHDAMYWYRQDPGQGLRLIYYSQIVNDFQKGDIAEGYSVSREKKESFPLTVTSAQKNPTAFYLCASSIRGGEAFFGQGTRLTVV.

The chain has TRBV3-1 (or the pseudogene TRBV3-2) and TRBJ1-1, with D unclear. Trimming left V 1 base short and J 5 bases short, with 11 bases between. The CDR3 has 14 residues. The V gene's germline CDR1 is LGHDT and CDR2 YNNKEL (reference sequence). The CDR3 nucleotides are TGTGCCAGCAGCCAAGTACTGGGGAGGACTGAAGCTTTCTTT. The encoded protein is CASSQVLGRTEAFF.

The chain recombines TRBV7-3 with TRBJ2-7, with D hard to call. The germline V gene encodes CDR1 SGHTA and CDR2 FQGTGA. Trimming removed 3 bases at V and 4 bases at J, with 7 bases between. This CDR3 contains 12 residues. CDR3 sequence reads: CASSFDSYEQYF. CDR3 DNA: TGTGCCAGCAGCTTTGATAGTTACGAGCAGTACTTC.

This clone was detected once. V gene TRBV20-1 combines with J gene TRBJ1-2; D not certain. V was trimmed by 3 bases and J by 2 bases, leaving 13 bases between them. CDR1 is DFQATT, CDR2 SNEGSKA, per germline (reference sequence). This CDR3 is built from 14 residues. The CDR3 is CSASSSRRNYGYTF. DNA for the CDR3: TGCAGTGCTAGTTCGTCACGCAGAAACTATGGCTACACCTTC.

The chain carries TRBV4-3 and TRBJ1-1, with D unclear. From germline, CDR1 is LGHNA and CDR2 YSLEER. V dropped 4 bases and J dropped 10 bases, with 19 bases sitting between them. The CDR3 is 14 residues long. CDR3 amino acids: CASSRDLGGLGAFF. CDR3 DNA: TGCGCCAGCAGCCGAGACCTCGGAGGCCTCGGAGCTTTCTTT.

The sample holds many counts of this clone. The chain couples TRBV6-4 to TRBJ2-2, with 7 bases identical to TRBD2. Germline assignment: CDR1 MRHNA and CDR2 SNTAGT. V shed 3 bases, J shed 0 bases, and the junction held 1 base outside the gene matches. This CDR3 is 15 amino acids long. This CDR3 is CASSEGRANTGELFF. The CDR3 DNA reads as TGTGCCAGCAGTGAAGGGAGGGCGAACACCGGGGAGCTGTTTTTT.

V and J are TRBV7-9 and TRBJ2-1; D is perhaps TRBD2 (5 bases). Germline lookup yields CDR1 SEHNR and CDR2 FQNEAQ (reference sequence). The CDR3 has 17 amino acids. Between the trimmed V and J ends, which lost 2 bases and 0 bases, there was a span of 14 bases. CDR3 in DNA: TGTGCCAGCAGCTTAATTGAGGGATTGAGCTCCTACAATGAGCAGTTCTTC. As protein: CASSLIEGLSSYNEQFF.

The chain combines TRBV14 with TRBJ2-7, with D possibly being TRBD1 or TRBD2 (5 bases each). The germline V and J ends were trimmed by 0 bases and 9 bases, with 9 bases remaining between them. This CDR3 contains 12 residues. CDR1 is SGHDN, CDR2 FVKESK, per germline. This CDR3 is CASSQEGVRQYF. The CDR3 DNA is TGTGCCAGCAGCCAAGAGGGGGTAAGGCAGTACTTC.

The gene calls are TRBV19 and TRBJ2-7; D may be TRBD2 (6 bases). This CDR3 region has 14 residues. The V gene lost 9 bases and the J gene lost 3 bases, with 18 bases spanning the gap. Germline CDR1 is LNHDA and CDR2 is SQIVND (reference sequence). CDR3 DNA sequence: TGTGCCAGCAAAGTGGGGACCGGGGGCTACGAGCAGTACTTC. Translating it yields CASKVGTGGYEQYF. Looking up the rest from reference TRBV19 and TRBJ2-7 gives the full variable domain: DGGITQSPKYLFRKEGQNVTLSCEQNLNHDAMYWYRQDPGQGLRLIYYSQIVNDFQKGDIAEGYSVSREKKESFPLTVTSAQKNPTAFYLCASKVGTGGYEQYFGPGTRLTVT.

The V gene is TRBV2, the J gene TRBJ2-2; D is perhaps TRBD1 (6 bases). V dropped 6 bases and J dropped 2 bases, with 10 bases sitting between them. The CDR3 has 14 amino acids. The germline V gene has CDR1 SNHLY and CDR2 FYNNEI. The CDR3 nucleotides are TGTGCCAGCAGGGACAGTGTAAACACCGGGGAGCTGTTTTTT. It specifies CASRDSVNTGELFF.

The V and J genes are TRBV19 and TRBJ1-1; tentatively, D is TRBD1 (6 bases). Germline V gene lookup returns CDR1 LNHDA and CDR2 SQIVND (reference sequence). The V gene lost 3 bases and the J gene lost 3 bases, with 11 bases spanning the gap. The CDR3 sequence is 14 residues long. The CDR3 DNA reads as TGTGCCAGTAGTATGTCGAACAGGGACACTGAAGCTTTCTTT. It translates to CASSMSNRDTEAFF.

The V call is TRBV27, the J call TRBJ1-1; no definite D call. This CDR3 comprises 9 residues. Trimming pared 2 bases from V and 9 bases from J, leaving 1 base between. Germline V gene data show CDR1 as MNHEY and CDR2 as SMNVEV (reference sequence). The CDR3 region has the DNA TGTGCCAGCAGTTTAAAAGCTTTCTTT. Translation gives CASSLKAFF.

V and J are TRBV11-2 and TRBJ2-1, with 8 bases that match TRBD1. CDR3 length: 17 amino acids. V lost 5 bases and J lost 6; bases outside the gene matches: 15. Germline lookup yields CDR1 SGHAT and CDR2 FQNNGV. The CDR3 here is CASSPSPGQGAVNEQFF. CDR3 nucleotides: TGTGCCAGCAGCCCTAGCCCAGGGCAGGGGGCGGTCAATGAGCAGTTCTTC.